The clone carrying this T cell receptor (beta chain) was counted only a few times. The data derive from a study of metastatic and nonmetastatic thyroid tumors. Looking at the study overall: Comparative analysis of repertoires was undertaken across blood and tumor or nodule tissue obtained from malignant and benign thyroid patients.

TCRdb reassembled clones from the PCR reads with MiXCR. The top ten hold around 4.7% of the sample, which has tens of thousands of clones, around 15% seen once. Nobody among the patients had been given any treatment before thyroid surgery. The sequencing input was blood. The TCR originated in a female donor with papillary thyroid cancer or a benign thyroid nodule (not recorded which). Some clones in this sample may be carry-over from other donors' samples.

The CDR3 DNA reads as TGTGCCAGCAGCTTCCGGGACAGGGGGTCAGATACGCAGTATTTT. This sequence encodes CASSFRDRGSDTQYF. The chain is built from TRBV7-6 and TRBJ2-3; 11 bases agree with TRBD1. This CDR3 spans 15 amino acids. Losses at the gene ends were 3 bases for V and 4 bases for J; bases not matched to a gene: 3. Germline CDR1 SGHVS, CDR2 FNYEAQ. Full variable domain (outside the CDR3, taken from reference TRBV7-6 and TRBJ2-3): GAGVSQSPRYKVTKRGQDVALRCDPISGHVSLYWYRQALGQGPEFLTYFNYEAQQDKSGLPNDRFSAERPEGSISTLTIQRTEQRDSAMYRCASSFRDRGSDTQYFGPGTRLTVL.